What follows are 30 T cell receptor beta chains derived from one specimen sequenced in a study of blood T cell repertoires in COVID-19. Assay used: immunoSEQ multiplex PCR; TCRdb lists only in-frame clones, some missing. The sample holds tens of thousands of clones, approximately 90% seen once. The sequenced sample consisted of peripheral blood. These receptors originate from an elderly man with acute or convalescent COVID-19.

The chain recombines TRBV6-5 with TRBJ2-5; TRBD1 aligns across 7 bases. V trimming: 5 bases; J trimming: 7 bases; junction bases outside the gene matches: 10. Germline-derived CDR1 and CDR2 are MNHEY and SVGAGI. The CDR3 loop spans 14 amino acids. The CDR3 is CASSQTGATGTQYF. The CDR3, as DNA: TGTGCCAGCAGTCAAACAGGGGCGACCGGGACCCAGTACTTC.

The gene calls are TRBV18 and TRBJ2-1, with D uncertain. The germline V gene has CDR1 KGHSH and CDR2 LQKENI. The germline V and J ends were trimmed by 5 bases and 4 bases, with 12 bases remaining between them. The CDR3 is 14 residues long. In DNA, the CDR3 is TGTGCCAGCTCATCGAGATCTGCTTACAATGAGCAGTTCTTC. This sequence encodes CASSSRSAYNEQFF.

The CDR3 loop is CASSQTRTGNTIYF. In DNA form, the CDR3 reads TGTGCCAGCAGCCAAACTAGAACTGGAAACACCATATATTTT. The chain uses TRBV14 and TRBJ1-3; D is uncertain. Deletions cut 2 bases from V and 2 bases from J, with 7 bases between. Germline assignment: CDR1 SGHDN and CDR2 FVKESK. The CDR3 spans 14 residues. The whole variable domain, filled in from reference TRBV14 and TRBJ1-3, reads EAGVTQFPSHSVIEKGQTVTLRCDPISGHDNLYWYRRVMGKEIKFLLHFVKESKQDESGMPNNRFLAERTGGTYSTLKVQPAELEDSGVYFCASSQTRTGNTIYFGEGSWLTVV.

The rearrangement joins TRBV20-1 to TRBJ2-1, with D maybe TRBD2 (6 bases). Germline values: CDR1 DFQATT, CDR2 SNEGSKA (reference sequence). Trimming cost V 3 bases and J 2 bases, with 14 bases left between them. The CDR3 consists of 15 residues. The CDR3 DNA reads TGCAGTGCTAGTTTGGCGGGGTCTACCTACAATGAGCAGTTCTTC. It is translated as CSASLAGSTYNEQFF.

The chain links TRBV7-2 to TRBJ1-3; 7 nucleotides match TRBD1. Germline CDR1 is SGHTA and CDR2 is FQGNSA. V was pared by 5 bases and J by 0 bases, with 4 bases of the junction left unmatched. The CDR3 consists of 15 residues. The CDR3 DNA is TGTGCCAGCAGCGACAGGGATGGCTCTGGAAACACCATATATTTT. Protein sequence: CASSDRDGSGNTIYF.

The rearrangement joins TRBV10-3 to TRBJ2-3; D is perhaps TRBD2 (7 bases). The V end lost 1 base, the J end lost 6 bases, and 14 bases lay between the germline ends. Germline V gene data show CDR1 as ENHRY and CDR2 as SYGVKD. CDR3 length: 15 amino acids. For the CDR3, the DNA is TGTGCCATCAGTGAGTTGGTGGGGGGGCTGGATACGCAGTATTTT. Translating gives CAISELVGGLDTQYF.

The gene calls are TRBV24-1 and TRBJ1-1; 11 bases agree with TRBD1. The CDR3 is made up of 16 amino acids. In germline, CDR1 is KGHDR, CDR2 SFDVKD. Losses at the gene ends were 1 base for V and 4 bases for J; bases not matched to a gene: 4. CDR3 DNA: TGTGCCACCAGTGATTTAAAAGGGACAGGGGGCACTGAAGCTTTCTTT. Translating it yields CATSDLKGTGGTEAFF.

V and J are TRBV9 and TRBJ2-5, with 7 bases lining up with TRBD1. This CDR3 is 13 amino acids long. CDR1 and CDR2 (germline): SGDLS, YYNGEE. The CDR3 DNA sequence: TGTGCATCGGCGAGGGGGCCTCAAGAGACCCAGTACTTC. The encoded protein is CASARGPQETQYF. Based on the CDR3 plus reference TRBV9 and TRBJ2-5, the full variable domain is DSGVTQTPKHLITATGQRVTLRCSPRSGDLSVYWYQQSLDQGLQFLIQYYNGEERAKGNILERFSAQQFPDLHSELNLSSLELGDSALYFCASARGPQETQYFGPGTRLLVL.

The chain couples TRBV6-5 to TRBJ2-5; 9 nucleotides line up with TRBD1. This CDR3 is 13 amino acids long. Losses at the gene ends were 5 bases for V and 6 bases for J; bases not matched to a gene: 4. The germline V gene has CDR1 MNHEY and CDR2 SVGAGI. The CDR3 loop is CASSRQGEKTQYF. The CDR3 nucleotides are TGTGCCAGCAGTAGACAGGGGGAGAAGACCCAGTACTTC.

The chain uses TRBV27 and TRBJ2-2; perhaps TRBD2 as D (6 bases). The CDR3 has 18 amino acids. Germline CDR1 MNHEY, CDR2 SMNVEV (reference sequence). Trimming took off 1 base at V and 5 bases at J, with 20 bases between the two ends. The CDR3 loop is CASSLYRPGGIGTGELFF. The DNA of the CDR3 is TGTGCCAGCAGTTTATATAGGCCCGGAGGGATAGGAACCGGGGAGCTGTTTTTT.

The CDR3 here is CASSAGGLSISGNTIYF. The DNA of the CDR3 is TGTGCCAGCAGCGCAGGGGGCCTATCGATCTCTGGAAACACCATATATTTT. The V call is TRBV9, the J call TRBJ1-3, with 8 bases lining up with TRBD1. Per the germline V gene, CDR1 is SGDLS and CDR2 is YYNGEE. V gave up 3 bases and J gave up 0 bases; unmatched junction bases: 8. This CDR3 has 17 residues.

This clone was recorded once. The chain employs TRBV3-1 (or the pseudogene TRBV3-2) and TRBJ2-7, with TRBD2 matching over 10 bases. V trimming: 6 bases; J trimming: 4 bases; junction bases outside the gene matches: 3. The germline CDR1 and CDR2 sequences are LGHDT and YNNKEL (reference sequence). The CDR3 has 13 residues. The CDR3 reads CASRSGGVYEQYF. In DNA, the CDR3 is TGTGCCAGCAGGAGCGGGGGGGTGTACGAGCAGTACTTC.

The genes are TRBV10-1 and TRBJ1-1; tentative D call: TRBD1 (6 bases). Trimming left V 0 bases short and J 6 bases short, with 14 bases between. This CDR3 is 15 amino acids long. Per germline, CDR1 WNHNN and CDR2 SYGVQD (reference sequence). The CDR3: CASSESGTGWSEAFF. The CDR3 nucleotides are TGCGCCAGCAGTGAGTCAGGCACAGGGTGGTCTGAAGCTTTCTTT.

The chain employs TRBV6-5 and TRBJ1-1; weak D call: TRBD1 (5 bases). The CDR3 consists of 15 residues. Per germline, CDR1 MNHEY and CDR2 SVGAGI. V was shortened by 6 bases and J by 3 bases, with 17 bases between the two germline ends. The chain's CDR3 is CASSVGLRRDTEAFF. DNA of the CDR3: TGTGCCAGCAGCGTGGGACTAAGGAGGGACACTGAAGCTTTCTTT.

The rearrangement links TRBV10-3 to TRBJ1-1, with 8 bases fitting TRBD1. The V segment lost 7 bases and the J segment 1 base; nucleotides outside the gene matches: 8. This CDR3 comprises 15 residues. Germline V gene lookup returns CDR1 ENHRY and CDR2 SYGVKD. The CDR3 loop reads CAIKSGDRGNTEAFF. In nucleotides, the CDR3 is TGTGCCATCAAGTCCGGCGACAGGGGGAACACTGAAGCTTTCTTT.

The chain couples TRBV18 to TRBJ1-1; a weak D match, TRBD1 (5 bases). Germline V gives CDR1 KGHSH, CDR2 LQKENI. The V end was cut by 5 bases, the J end by 1 base, with 8 bases between. The CDR3 is made up of 13 amino acids. This CDR3 reads CASSTGQNTEAFF. CDR3 DNA: TGTGCCAGCTCAACCGGACAGAACACTGAAGCTTTCTTT.

J is TRBJ1-2 and V is TRBV7-2; possible D gene TRBD1, 5 bases. The CDR3 runs 15 residues. Germline CDR1 and CDR2: SGHTA and FQGNSA. V lost 1 base, J lost 4 bases, and 13 bases lay in between. In DNA form, the CDR3 reads TGTGCCAGCAGCTTAGGTCCAGGGATCGGCTATGGCTACACCTTC. Residues: CASSLGPGIGYGYTF.

V usage is TRBV18 and J usage is TRBJ1-3; TRBD1 matches 8 bases. Per the germline V gene, CDR1 is KGHSH and CDR2 is LQKENI. The CDR3 loop spans 14 amino acids. V shed 7 bases and J 0 bases; nucleotides not matched to a gene: 2. The CDR3 is CASLTGASGNTIYF. In DNA, the CDR3 is TGTGCCAGCTTGACAGGGGCCTCTGGAAACACCATATATTTT.

The chain uses TRBV5-8 and TRBJ2-7; a weak D match, TRBD1 (7 bases). The germline gives CDR1 SGHTS, CDR2 YDEGEE. The CDR3 has 15 residues. V was clipped by 4 bases and J by 3 bases, with 17 bases between them. The CDR3 protein is CASSVRQGGVYEQYF. The CDR3 DNA reads TGTGCCAGCAGCGTTCGACAGGGAGGTGTCTACGAGCAGTACTTC.

The chain combines TRBV28 with TRBJ2-1; no clear D gene. V lost 6 bases and J lost 7, with 10 bases in between. The CDR3 contains 12 residues. Germline loops: CDR1 MDHEN, CDR2 SYDVKM. CDR3 coding DNA: TGTGCCAGCAGCCGCGTGAGGAATGAGCAGTTCTTC. Translating gives CASSRVRNEQFF.

The J gene is TRBJ1-5, the V gene TRBV27, with 8 bases fitting TRBD1. The CDR3 runs to 15 residues. Germline V gives CDR1 MNHEY, CDR2 SMNVEV (reference sequence). Trimming cost V 6 bases and J 2 bases; bases outside gene matches: 6. The CDR3 region is CASRRGQAGNQPQHF. CDR3 in DNA: TGTGCCAGCAGACGGGGACAGGCGGGCAATCAGCCCCAGCATTTT.

The rearrangement links TRBV28 to TRBJ1-2; tentative D call: TRBD1 (6 bases). Germline CDR1 is MDHEN and CDR2 is SYDVKM. The CDR3 runs 14 residues. V was clipped by 6 bases and J by 6 bases, with 17 bases between them. CDR3 nucleotide sequence: TGTGCCAGCAGGATCCCCACAGGGCCTCATGGCTACACCTTC. It specifies CASRIPTGPHGYTF.

The J gene is TRBJ1-1, the V gene TRBV5-4; D is perhaps TRBD1 (5 bases). Germline V CDR1 and CDR2: SGHNT, YYREEE (reference sequence). The CDR3 consists of 14 residues. Between the trimmed V and J ends, which lost 2 bases and 5 bases, there was a span of 13 bases. CDR3 sequence: CASSFELGGTEAFF. DNA of the CDR3: TGTGCCAGCAGCTTTGAGTTGGGGGGTACTGAAGCTTTCTTT.

The V and J genes are TRBV6-1 and TRBJ1-2; unclear D gene. The CDR3 runs 14 residues. V was shortened by 1 base and J by 2 bases, with 8 bases between the two germline ends. In germline, CDR1 is MNHNS, CDR2 SASEGT. The CDR3 coding sequence is TGTGCCAGCAGTGAAGTAGCCGCCAACTATGGCTACACCTTC. Protein sequence: CASSEVAANYGYTF.

This chain connects TRBV28 to TRBJ2-5; weak D call: TRBD1 (6 bases). CDR3 length: 14 amino acids. CDR1 MDHEN and CDR2 SYDVKM come from the germline V gene. Trimming took off 6 bases at V and 5 bases at J, with 16 bases between the two ends. The CDR3 DNA sequence: TGTGCCAGCAGCAAATCGGACAGTCGGGAGACCCAGTACTTC. Protein: CASSKSDSRETQYF. Full variable domain (remainder filled in from reference TRBV28 and TRBJ2-5): DVKVTQSSRYLVKRTGEKVFLECVQDMDHENMFWYRQDPGLGLRLIYFSYDVKMKEKGDIPEGYSVSREKKERFSLILESASTNQTSMYLCASSKSDSRETQYFGPGTRLLVL.

The V call is TRBV5-6, the J call TRBJ1-2; 10 bases line up with TRBD1. The CDR3 has 15 amino acids. Germline V lookup: CDR1 SGHDT, CDR2 YYEEEE. With V trimmed by 4 bases and J by 5 bases, 8 bases remained unmatched. The DNA for the CDR3 is TGTGCCAGCAGCCCTGGTCGGGGACAGGGGTATGGCTACACCTTC. Amino acids: CASSPGRGQGYGYTF. The full variable domain, with the rest looked up from reference TRBV5-6 and TRBJ1-2, is DAGVTQSPTHLIKTRGQQVTLRCSPKSGHDTVSWYQQALGQGPQFIFQYYEEEERQRGNFPDRFSGHQFPNYSSELNVNALLLGDSALYLCASSPGRGQGYGYTFGSGTRLTVV.

The CDR3 loop reads CASSVATGYNEQFF. For the CDR3, the DNA is TGTGCCAGCAGCGTAGCAACCGGGTACAATGAGCAGTTCTTC. This sequence joins TRBV9 and TRBJ2-1, with no clear D. The CDR3 totals 14 residues. Germline V gene lookup returns CDR1 SGDLS and CDR2 YYNGEE. Between the trimmed V and J ends, which lost 0 bases and 4 bases, there was a span of 8 bases.

V usage is TRBV5-6 and J usage is TRBJ2-1; 13 nucleotides align to TRBD2. The CDR3 consists of 17 residues. Germline V CDR1 and CDR2: SGHDT, YYEEEE. With 2 bases clipped from V and 7 bases from J, the junction kept 9 bases outside the gene matches. Written as DNA, the CDR3 is TGTGCCAGCAGCTTTCGGACTAGCGGGGGTGCTCGGAATGAGCAGTTCTTC. Protein sequence: CASSFRTSGGARNEQFF.

The CDR3 sequence is CASSRGQLNTEAFF. The CDR3 coding sequence is TGTGCCAGCAGCCGTGGACAGCTGAACACTGAAGCTTTCTTT. This chain connects TRBV5-4 to TRBJ1-1, with D tentatively TRBD1 (6 bases). The germline gives CDR1 SGHNT, CDR2 YYREEE (reference sequence). Trimming left V 4 bases short and J 0 bases short, with 10 bases between. This CDR3 comprises 14 residues. Looking up the rest from reference TRBV5-4 and TRBJ1-1 gives the full variable domain: ETGVTQSPTHLIKTRGQQVTLRCSSQSGHNTVSWYQQALGQGPQFIFQYYREEENGRGNFPPRFSGLQFPNYSSELNVNALELDDSALYLCASSRGQLNTEAFFGQGTRLTVV.

CDR3 loop: CSVALAGQRNEKLFF. The CDR3 region has the DNA TGCAGCGTCGCGCTCGCGGGACAGCGTAATGAAAAACTGTTTTTT. This rearrangement joins TRBV29-1 to TRBJ1-4, with 7 bases lining up with TRBD1. This CDR3 spans 15 amino acids. Per germline, CDR1 SQVTM and CDR2 ANQGSEA. V dropped 6 bases and J dropped 4; count of bases not matched to a gene: 11.